This T cell receptor (beta chain) stems from a study of control samples from healthy donors and cancer patients. Libraries were prepared by immunoSEQ multiplex PCR; TCRdb keeps only in-frame clonotypes and omits some of them. Of 99,000 or so clones listed, 80% to 90% were seen once; the top ten hold less than 15%. This CDR3 has 13 amino acids. Looked up from germline, CDR1 is SEHNR and CDR2 is FQNEAQ (reference sequence). The V and J ends lost 8 bases and 2 bases respectively, with 12 bases between them. Sequenced: blood. The receptor's source is a woman aged 50 to 65 in good health. The J gene is TRBJ2-5, the V gene TRBV7-9; D not certain. The CDR3 sequence is CASGYERQETQYF. CDR3 in DNA: TGTGCCAGCGGATATGAGCGACAAGAGACCCAGTACTTC.